One and the same sample provided the 28 T cell receptor beta chains below, sequenced in a study of human T cells and chemical hapten exposure (dated by TCRdb to about 2021). The library was obtained by RACE. Instrument used: NextSeq 500. The public sequencing data were trimmed at Q25 with fastp and processed into clonotypes with MiXCR by TCRdb, which kept only in-frame beta chains. Rows with one shared CDR3 protein collapse into an entry with the most common genes and DNA. Present in this sample are under 50,000 distinct CDR3 sequences, around 7.6% of which were seen just once. The ten largest account for around 1.2% of the sample. The time point label corresponds to: pre-sensitization, week 0. This sample's treatment or condition label indicates: therapeutic diphenylcyclopropenone sensitization with weekly scalp DPC. Sequencing was performed on whole blood, taken in connection with sensitization to the hapten diphenylcyclopropenone (DPC). These receptors were collected from a woman between 50 and 59 years old with alopecia areata. Some clones in this sample may be carry-over from other donors' samples.

This clonotype was seen more than once but under ten times. V gene TRBV7-2 combines with J gene TRBJ2-4; tentatively, D is TRBD2 (5 bases). The CDR3 is 13 residues long. CDR1 is SGHTA and CDR2 is FQGNSA in the germline V gene. Trimming removed 3 bases at V and 4 bases at J, with 7 bases between. The CDR3 reads CASSFTGKNIQYF. The CDR3 DNA follows: TGTGCCAGCAGCTTCACGGGGAAAAACATTCAGTACTTC.

This clonotype was picked up many times. The V and J genes are TRBV12-3 or TRBV12-4 and TRBJ1-1, with TRBD1 identical over 10 bases. With V trimmed by 5 bases and J by 5 bases, 5 bases remained unmatched. The CDR3 contains 14 residues. The CDR3 spells CASSLGQGGTEAFF. The CDR3 region has the DNA TGTGCCAGCAGTCTCGGACAGGGGGGGACTGAAGCTTTCTTT.

About this clonotype: Since a much larger clone is just one base distant, this may be a read error. This chain links TRBV12-3 or TRBV12-4 with TRBJ1-1; D possibly corresponds to TRBD1 (5 bases). V lost 2 bases, J lost 3 bases, and 16 bases lay in between. CDR3 length: 16 amino acids. CDR3 residues: CASSLLPRTKDTEAFF. In DNA, the CDR3 is TGTGCCAGCAGTTTACTCCCCAGGACAAAGGACACTGAAGCTTTCTTT.

This clonotype occurred many times. This sequence joins TRBV12-3 or TRBV12-4 and TRBJ2-7, with D tentatively TRBD2 (6 bases). The CDR3 spans 17 residues. Between the trimmed V and J ends, which lost 5 bases and 2 bases, there was a span of 22 bases. The CDR3 loop reads CASSPYNWGRITYEQYF. CDR3 nucleotides: TGTGCCAGCAGTCCTTATAATTGGGGGAGGATTACCTACGAGCAGTACTTC.

In this sample, this clonotype turned up many times. The chain links TRBV6-6 to TRBJ1-5, with a possible D match to TRBD1 (5 bases). Germline-derived CDR1 and CDR2 are MNHNY and SVGAGI (reference sequence). With 6 bases removed from V and 0 bases from J, the gap between germline ends came to 15 bases. CDR3 length: 16 residues. For the CDR3, the DNA is TGTGCCAGCAGGTTCCTTGGGGGAGATAGCAATCAGCCCCAGCATTTT. Protein sequence: CASRFLGGDSNQPQHF.

This clonotype was seen ten or more times. The genes are TRBV12-3 or TRBV12-4 and TRBJ1-5; 7 positions agree with TRBD1. The CDR3 is 15 residues long. J gave up 0 bases and V 5 bases, and 4 bases lay outside the gene matches. DNA for the CDR3: TGTGCCAGCAGTGGGGACAGCGATAGCAATCAGCCCCAGCATTTT. It is translated as CASSGDSDSNQPQHF.

The chain joins TRBV28 to TRBJ2-4, with 12 positions matching TRBD2. The CDR3 sequence is 16 residues long. V shed 7 bases, J shed 2 bases, and the junction held 6 bases outside the gene matches. CDR1 is MDHEN, CDR2 SYDVKM, per germline. Here the CDR3 reads CASTLAGGPPKNIQYF. Written as DNA, the CDR3 is TGTGCCAGCACCCTAGCGGGAGGGCCGCCCAAAAACATTCAGTACTTC.

This clonotype was counted ten times or more. V usage is TRBV29-1 and J usage is TRBJ2-1, with 7 bases that match TRBD2. The V and J ends lost 7 bases and 5 bases, in that order; junction bases with no gene match: 8. The CDR3 covers 13 residues. Germline V gene data show CDR1 as SQVTM and CDR2 as ANQGSEA. The chain's CDR3 is CSEEAGDNNEQFF. The CDR3 coding sequence is TGCAGCGAGGAGGCGGGAGACAACAATGAGCAGTTCTTC.

Many counts were recorded for this clonotype. The V gene is TRBV19, the J gene TRBJ1-4; no firm D call. The CDR3 has 14 residues. V lost 5 bases and J lost 0, with 7 bases in between. CDR1 and CDR2 from the germline V gene are LNHDA and SQIVND (reference sequence). DNA for the CDR3: TGTGCCAGTAGTGTACAAGCAACTAATGAAAAACTGTTTTTT. Translating it yields CASSVQATNEKLFF.

In this sample, this clonotype is medium-sized. This chain uses TRBV7-6 with TRBJ2-3; D not resolved. Between the trimmed V and J ends, which lost 6 bases and 2 bases, there was a span of 12 bases. Germline CDR1 is SGHVS and CDR2 is FNYEAQ. The CDR3 is 14 amino acids. CDR3 nucleotides: TGTGCCAGCAGGAAGAGCATTCCCACAGATACGCAGTATTTT. Translated, it gives CASRKSIPTDTQYF.

At least ten counts were recorded for this clonotype. The CDR3 DNA is TGTGCCAGCACACTAGCACCCCGGACCGAGCAGTACTTC. This gives the protein CASTLAPRTEQYF. The chain links TRBV6-2 or TRBV6-3 to TRBJ2-7; a possible D gene is TRBD2 (6 bases). V gave up 7 bases and J gave up 6 bases, with 16 bases separating them. The CDR3 contains 13 residues. Germline V gene sequence: CDR1 MNHEY, CDR2 SVGEGT.

The V gene is TRBV29-1, the J gene TRBJ2-7; D assignment may be TRBD1 or TRBD2 (6 bases each). Trimming left V 4 bases short and J 5 bases short, with 9 bases between. Germline loops: CDR1 SQVTM, CDR2 ANQGSEA. The CDR3 contains 11 residues. The CDR3 DNA sequence: TGCAGCGTTGCCGGGGGCGACGAGCAGTACTTC. Its translation is CSVAGGDEQYF.

This clonotype was seen only a few times. This chain joins TRBV24-1 and TRBJ1-5, with TRBD1 as a possible D gene (6 bases). The CDR3 runs 13 residues. V was shortened by 5 bases and J by 2 bases, with 6 bases between the two germline ends. Germline V gene lookup returns CDR1 KGHDR and CDR2 SFDVKD. This CDR3 is CATSAGGNQPQHF. CDR3 nucleotide sequence: TGTGCCACCAGTGCAGGGGGCAATCAGCCCCAGCATTTT.

This clonotype has a handful of counts. An end of the junction does not agree with germline; a read error may underlie this. This chain links TRBV7-7 with TRBJ2-1; 10 nucleotides match TRBD2. Germline assignment: CDR1 SSHAT and CDR2 FNYEAQ (reference sequence). CDR3 length: 19 amino acids. The CDR3 sequence is CASSLRGPSGRSSYNEQFF. DNA for the CDR3: TGTGCTAGCAGCTTACGCGGCCCTAGCGGGAGAAGCTCCTACAATGAGCAGTTCTTC.

This clonotype was seen at least ten times. The chain combines TRBV18 with TRBJ2-1; 10 bases map to TRBD2. Germline CDR1 and CDR2: KGHSH and LQKENI. This CDR3 has 20 residues. V shed 3 bases and J 3 bases; nucleotides not matched to a gene: 17. The chain's CDR3 is CASSPDFASGSSGYYNEQFF. CDR3 nucleotides: TGTGCCAGCTCACCGGATTTTGCTAGCGGGAGTTCAGGGTACTACAATGAGCAGTTCTTC.

This clonotype came up many times. The J gene is TRBJ1-1, the V gene TRBV5-1; TRBD1 matches 10 bases. The CDR3 runs 14 residues. Germline V gives CDR1 SGHRS, CDR2 YFSETQ. The V and J ends lost 4 bases and 5 bases, in that order; junction bases with no gene match: 5. CDR3 DNA sequence: TGCGCCAGCAGCCCTGGACAGGGGGGGACTGAAGCTTTCTTT. As protein: CASSPGQGGTEAFF.

There are many counts of this clonotype. The chain joins TRBV28 to TRBJ2-3; 10 bases agree with TRBD2. J lost 6 bases, V lost 6 bases, and 12 bases had no gene match. CDR1 is MDHEN, CDR2 SYDVKM, per germline. This CDR3 is 16 amino acids long. The CDR3 DNA reads TGTGCCAGCAGCCCGCTAGCGGGAGTGGGGGGTGATACGCAGTATTTT. Residues: CASSPLAGVGGDTQYF.

This clonotype was counted many times. CDR3 nucleotides: TGTGCCAGCAGTTACTCATGGGGGCGCCCAGATACGCAGTATTTT. Protein sequence: CASSYSWGRPDTQYF. V gene TRBV6-2 or TRBV6-3 combines with J gene TRBJ2-3, with a possible D match to TRBD1 (6 bases). V was cut by 0 bases and J by 4 bases, with 11 bases left in between. CDR1 is MNHEY, CDR2 SVGEGT, per germline. CDR3 length: 15 residues.

This clonotype came up many times. The CDR3 loop reads CAWSVSGGSYEQYF. CDR3 coding DNA: TGTGCCTGGAGTGTAAGTGGCGGCTCCTACGAGCAGTACTTC. The chain combines TRBV30 with TRBJ2-7; D is undetermined. CDR3 length: 14 amino acids. The germline V gene encodes CDR1 GTSNPN and CDR2 SVGIG (reference sequence). The V gene lost 0 bases and the J gene lost 0 bases, with 9 bases spanning the gap.

In its sample, this clonotype was seen many times. The chain employs TRBV2 and TRBJ2-1; D is possibly TRBD1 or TRBD2 (5 bases each). Trimming stripped 7 bases from V and 5 bases from J, with 24 bases between. CDR1 and CDR2 (germline): SNHLY, FYNNEI. The length of the CDR3 is 17 residues. The CDR3 here is CASTAQGPGARHNEQFF. In nucleotides, the CDR3 is TGTGCCAGCACCGCACAAGGTCCCGGGGCCCGTCACAATGAGCAGTTCTTC.

V and J are TRBV29-1 and TRBJ1-2, with TRBD1 identical over 10 bases. The CDR3 is made up of 12 amino acids. CDR1 and CDR2 (germline): SQVTM, ANQGSEA. The ends lost 5 bases at V and 6 bases at J; junction bases unmatched: 3. CDR3 residues: CSVRDRGDGYTF. The CDR3 DNA sequence: TGCAGCGTTCGGGACAGGGGAGATGGCTACACCTTC.

Ten or more counts support this clonotype. The chain recombines TRBV19 with TRBJ2-3; weak D call: TRBD2 (5 bases). Germline V gene data show CDR1 as LNHDA and CDR2 as SQIVND (reference sequence). The CDR3 runs to 16 residues. Trimming cost V 6 bases and J 6 bases, with 22 bases left between them. CDR3 sequence reads: CASSLAWGSSGDTQYF. DNA of the CDR3: TGTGCCAGTAGCCTCGCCTGGGGAAGTTCGGGGGATACGCAGTATTTT.

This clonotype was picked up many times. This sequence joins TRBV18 and TRBJ1-1; no clear D gene. Trimming pared 2 bases from V and 3 bases from J, leaving 10 bases between. CDR1 and CDR2 (germline): KGHSH, LQKENI. The CDR3 spans 14 residues. This CDR3 is CASSPREGHTEAFF. The CDR3 DNA reads TGTGCCAGCTCACCAAGGGAAGGGCACACTGAAGCTTTCTTT.

This clonotype was detected ten times or more. The chain combines TRBV11-3 with TRBJ2-7; 16 nucleotides match TRBD2. This CDR3 comprises 20 residues. In germline, CDR1 is SGHNT, CDR2 YENEEA. Trimming cost V 1 base and J 6 bases; bases outside gene matches: 15. CDR3 nucleotide sequence: TGTGCCAGCAGCTTAGGCGAGGGACTAGCGGGAGGGCTCTCCTTCTCCGAGCAGTACTTC. Its translation: CASSLGEGLAGGLSFSEQYF.

CDR3 region: CASSPFTEQYF. DNA of the CDR3: TGTGCCAGTTCACCTTTCACCGAGCAGTACTTC. The genes are TRBV28 and TRBJ2-7; the D is unclear. Germline CDR1 reads MDHEN; CDR2 reads SYDVKM. There are 11 residues in the CDR3. Between the trimmed V and J ends, which lost 9 bases and 6 bases, there was a span of 12 bases.

This clonotype has at least ten counts. The chain carries TRBV5-5 and TRBJ1-1; D is ambiguous. The CDR3 sequence is 14 residues long. Germline V gives CDR1 SGHKS, CDR2 YYEKEE (reference sequence). The ends were cut back, 0 bases at V and 1 base at J, with 7 bases in the middle. The CDR3 here is CASSLGTQNTEAFF. DNA for the CDR3: TGTGCCAGCAGCTTGGGAACCCAGAACACTGAAGCTTTCTTT.

By sample share, this clonotype is medium-sized. The CDR3 DNA reads as TGTGCCAGCAGCTTGGCCGGGTCGGGGCCGGCCTACGAGCAGTACTTC. It encodes CASSLAGSGPAYEQYF. The rearrangement links TRBV5-4 to TRBJ2-7, with D tentatively TRBD1 or TRBD2 (5 bases each). V was clipped by 0 bases and J by 2 bases, with 15 bases between them. The germline CDR1 and CDR2 sequences are SGHNT and YYREEE (reference sequence). The CDR3 loop spans 16 amino acids.

This clonotype has at least ten counts. The chain couples TRBV27 to TRBJ1-4; 12 positions match TRBD1. This CDR3 has 15 amino acids. Germline-derived CDR1 and CDR2 are MNHEY and SMNVEV (reference sequence). V shed 5 bases, J shed 10 bases, and the junction held 8 bases outside the gene matches. CDR3 sequence: CASSPPGTGGGKLFF. The CDR3 nucleotides are TGTGCCAGCAGTCCACCCGGGACAGGGGGCGGAAAACTGTTTTTT. Variable domain in full (rest from reference TRBV27 and TRBJ1-4): EAQVTQNPRYLITVTGKKLTVTCSQNMNHEYMSWYRQDPGLGLRQIYYSMNVEVTDKGDVPEGYKVSRKEKRNFPLILESPSPNQTSLYFCASSPPGTGGGKLFFGSGTQLSVL.